Listed below are T cell receptor beta chains from one sample, sequenced in a study of read filtering for tumor transcriptome and immune sequencing. TCRdb itself ran the reads through MiXCR, one entry per CDR3 protein. The profile shows more than 35,000 distinct CDR3 sequences, approximately 10% of them singletons. Sequenced input: a population of CD138-negative cells sorted from bone marrow. All receptors come from a donor aged 40 or older with multiple myeloma. Each CDR3 is given with its conserved first and last residue.

CDR3: CASSPGSPATNEKLFF; J: TRBJ1-4; V: TRBV18
CDR3: CASSSPSYEQYF; J: TRBJ2-7; V: TRBV5-1
CDR3: CASSQKTVGSTEAFF; J: TRBJ1-1; V: TRBV4-2
CDR3: CSVSEETQYF; J: TRBJ2-5; V: TRBV29-1
CDR3: CASSRMGASGPETQYF; J: TRBJ2-5; V: TRBV7-2
CDR3: CASSSPRGLSTGELFF; J: TRBJ2-2; V: TRBV28
CDR3: CASSLALRGVYGYTF; J: TRBJ1-2; V: TRBV12-3/TRBV12-4
CDR3: CASSLVWGNGYTF; J: TRBJ1-2; V: TRBV7-9
CDR3: CASSFQPGQGTGELFF; J: TRBJ2-2; V: TRBV5-1
CDR3: CASSYGGQRDSPLHF; J: TRBJ1-6; V: TRBV6-5
CDR3: CASRTGRTGELFF; J: TRBJ2-2; V: TRBV3-1
CDR3: CASSLSNGEKLFF; J: TRBJ1-4; V: TRBV7-9
CDR3: CASPPIGQGWNSPLHF; J: TRBJ1-6; V: TRBV23-1
CDR3: CASSLGPWYEQYF; J: TRBJ2-7; V: TRBV27
CDR3: CSVGGPPPYYEQYF; J: TRBJ2-7; V: TRBV29-1
CDR3: CASSAGRDYTF; J: TRBJ1-2; V: TRBV6-1
CDR3: CASTIIIQGGRSQPQHF; J: TRBJ1-5; V: TRBV12-3/TRBV12-4